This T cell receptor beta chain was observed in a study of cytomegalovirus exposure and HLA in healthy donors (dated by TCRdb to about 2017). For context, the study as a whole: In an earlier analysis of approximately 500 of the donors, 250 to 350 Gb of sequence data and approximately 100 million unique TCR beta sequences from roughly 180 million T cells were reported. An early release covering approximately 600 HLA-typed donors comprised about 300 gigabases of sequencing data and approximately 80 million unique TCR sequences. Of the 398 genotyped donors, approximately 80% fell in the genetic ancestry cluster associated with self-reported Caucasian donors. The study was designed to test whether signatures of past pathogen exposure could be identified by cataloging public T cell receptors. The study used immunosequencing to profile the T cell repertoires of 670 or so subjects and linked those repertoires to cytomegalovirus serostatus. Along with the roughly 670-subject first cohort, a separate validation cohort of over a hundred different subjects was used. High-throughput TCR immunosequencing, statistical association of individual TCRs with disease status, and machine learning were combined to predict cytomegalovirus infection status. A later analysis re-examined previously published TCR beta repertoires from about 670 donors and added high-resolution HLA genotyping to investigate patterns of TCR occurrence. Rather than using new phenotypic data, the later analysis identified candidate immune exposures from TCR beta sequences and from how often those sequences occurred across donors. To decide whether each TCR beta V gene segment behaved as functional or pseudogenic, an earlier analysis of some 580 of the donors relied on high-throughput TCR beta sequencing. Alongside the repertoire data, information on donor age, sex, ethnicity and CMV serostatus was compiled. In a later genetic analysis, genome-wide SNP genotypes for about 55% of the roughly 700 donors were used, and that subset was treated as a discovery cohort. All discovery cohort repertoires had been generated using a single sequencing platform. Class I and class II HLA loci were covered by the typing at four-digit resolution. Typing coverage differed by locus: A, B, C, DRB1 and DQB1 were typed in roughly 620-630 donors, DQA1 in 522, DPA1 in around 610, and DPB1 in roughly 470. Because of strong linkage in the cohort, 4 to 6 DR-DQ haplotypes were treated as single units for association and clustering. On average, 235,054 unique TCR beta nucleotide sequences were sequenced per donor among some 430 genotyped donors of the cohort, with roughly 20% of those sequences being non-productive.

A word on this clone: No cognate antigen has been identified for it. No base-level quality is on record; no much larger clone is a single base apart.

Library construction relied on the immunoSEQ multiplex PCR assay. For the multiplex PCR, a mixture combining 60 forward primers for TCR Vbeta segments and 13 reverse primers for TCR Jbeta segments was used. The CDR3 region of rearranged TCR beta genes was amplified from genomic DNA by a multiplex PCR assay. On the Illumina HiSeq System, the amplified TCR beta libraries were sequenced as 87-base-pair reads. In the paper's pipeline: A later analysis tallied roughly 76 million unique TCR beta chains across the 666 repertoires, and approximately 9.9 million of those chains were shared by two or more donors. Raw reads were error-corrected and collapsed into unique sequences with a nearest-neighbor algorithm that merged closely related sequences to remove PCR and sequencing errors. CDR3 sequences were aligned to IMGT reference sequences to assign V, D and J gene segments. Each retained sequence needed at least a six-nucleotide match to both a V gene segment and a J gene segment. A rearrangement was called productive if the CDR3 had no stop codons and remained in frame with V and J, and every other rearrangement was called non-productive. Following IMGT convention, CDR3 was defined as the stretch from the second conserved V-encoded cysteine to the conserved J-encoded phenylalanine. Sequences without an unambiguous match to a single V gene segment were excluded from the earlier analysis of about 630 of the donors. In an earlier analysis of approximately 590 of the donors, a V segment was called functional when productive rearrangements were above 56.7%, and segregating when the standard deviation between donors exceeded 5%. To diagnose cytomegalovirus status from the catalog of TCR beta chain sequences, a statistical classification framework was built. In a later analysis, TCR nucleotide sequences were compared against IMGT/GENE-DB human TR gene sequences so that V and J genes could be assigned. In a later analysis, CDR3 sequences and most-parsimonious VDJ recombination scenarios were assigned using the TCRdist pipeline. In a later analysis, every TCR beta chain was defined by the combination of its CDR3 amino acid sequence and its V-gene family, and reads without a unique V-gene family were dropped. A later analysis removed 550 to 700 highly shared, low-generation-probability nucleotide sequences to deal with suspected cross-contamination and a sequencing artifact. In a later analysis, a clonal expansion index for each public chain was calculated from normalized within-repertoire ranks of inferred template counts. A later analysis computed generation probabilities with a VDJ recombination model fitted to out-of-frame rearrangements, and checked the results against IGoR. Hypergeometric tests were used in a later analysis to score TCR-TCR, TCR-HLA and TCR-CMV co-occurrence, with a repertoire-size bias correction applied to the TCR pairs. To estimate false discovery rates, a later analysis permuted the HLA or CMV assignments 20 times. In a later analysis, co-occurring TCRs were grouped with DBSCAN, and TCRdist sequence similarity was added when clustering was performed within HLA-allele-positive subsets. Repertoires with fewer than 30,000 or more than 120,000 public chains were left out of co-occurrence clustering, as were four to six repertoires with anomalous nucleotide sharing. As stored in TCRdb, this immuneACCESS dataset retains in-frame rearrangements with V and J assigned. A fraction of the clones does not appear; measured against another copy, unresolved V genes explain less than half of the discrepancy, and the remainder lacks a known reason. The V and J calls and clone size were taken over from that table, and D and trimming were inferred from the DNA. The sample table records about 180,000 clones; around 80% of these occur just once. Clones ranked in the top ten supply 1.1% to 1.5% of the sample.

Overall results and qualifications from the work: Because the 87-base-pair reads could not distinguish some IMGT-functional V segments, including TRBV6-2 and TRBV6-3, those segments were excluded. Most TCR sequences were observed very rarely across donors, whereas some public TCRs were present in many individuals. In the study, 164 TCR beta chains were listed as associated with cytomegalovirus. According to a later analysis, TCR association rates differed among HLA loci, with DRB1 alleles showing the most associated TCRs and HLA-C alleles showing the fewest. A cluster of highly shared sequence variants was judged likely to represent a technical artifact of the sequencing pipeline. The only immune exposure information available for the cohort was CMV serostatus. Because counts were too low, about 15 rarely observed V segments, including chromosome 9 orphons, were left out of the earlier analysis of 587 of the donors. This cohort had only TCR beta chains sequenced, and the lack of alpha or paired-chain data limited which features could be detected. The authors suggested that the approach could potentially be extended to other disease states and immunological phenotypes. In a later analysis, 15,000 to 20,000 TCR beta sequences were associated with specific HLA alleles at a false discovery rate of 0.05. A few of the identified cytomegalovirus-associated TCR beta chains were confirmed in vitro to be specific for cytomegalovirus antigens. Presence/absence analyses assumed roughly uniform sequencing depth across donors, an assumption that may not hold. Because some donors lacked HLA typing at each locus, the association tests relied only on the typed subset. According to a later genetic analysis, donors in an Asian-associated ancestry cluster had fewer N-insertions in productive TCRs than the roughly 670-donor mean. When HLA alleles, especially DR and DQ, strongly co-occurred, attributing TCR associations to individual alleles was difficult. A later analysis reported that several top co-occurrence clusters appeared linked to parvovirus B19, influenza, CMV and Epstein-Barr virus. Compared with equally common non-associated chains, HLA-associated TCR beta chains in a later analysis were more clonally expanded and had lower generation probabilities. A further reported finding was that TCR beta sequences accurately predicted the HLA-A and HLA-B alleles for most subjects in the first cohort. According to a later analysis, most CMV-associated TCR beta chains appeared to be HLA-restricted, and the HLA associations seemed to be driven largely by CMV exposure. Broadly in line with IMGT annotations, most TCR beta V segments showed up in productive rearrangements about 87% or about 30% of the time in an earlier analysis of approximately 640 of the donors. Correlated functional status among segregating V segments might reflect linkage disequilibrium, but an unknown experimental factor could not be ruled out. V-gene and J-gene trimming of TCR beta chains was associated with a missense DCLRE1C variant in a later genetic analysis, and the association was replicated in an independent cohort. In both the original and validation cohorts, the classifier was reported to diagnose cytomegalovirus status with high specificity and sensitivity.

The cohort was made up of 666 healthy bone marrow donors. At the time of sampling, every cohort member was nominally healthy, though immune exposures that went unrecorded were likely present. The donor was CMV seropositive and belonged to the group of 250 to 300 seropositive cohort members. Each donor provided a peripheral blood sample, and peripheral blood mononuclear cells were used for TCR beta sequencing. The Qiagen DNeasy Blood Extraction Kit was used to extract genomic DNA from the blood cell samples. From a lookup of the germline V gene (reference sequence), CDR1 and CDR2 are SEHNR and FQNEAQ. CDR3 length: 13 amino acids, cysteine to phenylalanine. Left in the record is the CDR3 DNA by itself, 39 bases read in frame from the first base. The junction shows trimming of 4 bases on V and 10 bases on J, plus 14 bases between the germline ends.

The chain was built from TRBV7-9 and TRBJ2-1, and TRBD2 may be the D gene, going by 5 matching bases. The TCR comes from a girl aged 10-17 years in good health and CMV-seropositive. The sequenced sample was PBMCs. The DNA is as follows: TGTGCCAGCAGCTCCCCGGGAAGACCGGAGCAGTTCTTC. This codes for CASSSPGRPEQFF.